The 24 T cell receptor beta chains presented below share a single source sample, sequenced in a study of vaccination effects on CD4 cells after COVID-19. Isolation of CD4+ T cells took place after approximately ten days of culture. The repertoire was sequenced with immunoSEQ multiplex PCR; TCRdb's copy has only in-frame clones and lacks some. Among 40,000 to 60,000 clones listed, roughly four fifths were seen once. These receptors lack a known antigen. The starting material was CD4+ T cells from PBMCs cultured without peptide, obtained before COVID-19 vaccination. The receptors were sampled from a human donor who had a prior SARS-CoV-2 infection.

The rearrangement uses TRBV18 and TRBJ2-3; D remains ambiguous. The CDR3 covers 13 residues. Trimming pared 4 bases from V and 4 bases from J, leaving 9 bases between. CDR1 is KGHSH, CDR2 LQKENI, per germline. CDR3 amino acids: CASSQLRPDTQYF. In nucleotides, the CDR3 is TGTGCCAGCTCACAGCTCCGACCAGATACGCAGTATTTT.

The genes are TRBV7-2 and TRBJ2-3; 12 bases are a match to TRBD2. The CDR3 has 17 amino acids. CDR1 and CDR2 (germline): SGHTA, FQGNSA. J lost 5 bases, V lost 3 bases, and 9 bases had no gene match. CDR3 nucleotides: TGTGCCAGCAGCTTTGTTCGAGGACTAGCGGGATTAGATACGCAGTATTTT. Translating gives CASSFVRGLAGLDTQYF.

V and J are TRBV18 and TRBJ2-4; D gene ambiguous. V gave up 6 bases and J gave up 0 bases, with 18 bases separating them. This CDR3 has 17 amino acids. Germline loops: CDR1 KGHSH, CDR2 LQKENI. This CDR3 is CASSPTGGELAKNIQYF. The CDR3 nucleotides read TGTGCCAGCTCCCCTACGGGCGGAGAACTAGCCAAAAACATTCAGTACTTC.

V gene TRBV9 combines with J gene TRBJ1-5, with D perhaps matching TRBD1 (5 bases). V was trimmed by 0 bases and J by 0 bases, leaving 7 bases between them. Per the germline V gene, CDR1 is SGDLS and CDR2 is YYNGEE. This CDR3 region has 15 residues. CDR3 in amino acids: CASSVGQHSNQPQHF. CDR3 DNA: TGTGCCAGCAGCGTAGGACAGCATAGCAATCAGCCCCAGCATTTT. The full variable domain, in which reference TRBV9 and TRBJ1-5 provide the parts outside the CDR3, is DSGVTQTPKHLITATGQRVTLRCSPRSGDLSVYWYQQSLDQGLQFLIQYYNGEERAKGNILERFSAQQFPDLHSELNLSSLELGDSALYFCASSVGQHSNQPQHFGDGTRLSIL.

This chain links TRBV24-1 with TRBJ1-1; tentatively, D is TRBD1 (6 bases). Looked up from germline, CDR1 is KGHDR and CDR2 is SFDVKD. This CDR3 has 13 amino acids. V dropped 3 bases and J dropped 5 bases, with 9 bases sitting between them. CDR3 DNA sequence: TGTGCCACCAGTGATACCACAGGGACTGAAGCTTTCTTT. Translation: CATSDTTGTEAFF.

The sample holds one count of this clone. The chain is built from TRBV10-2 and TRBJ2-7; the D gene is possibly TRBD1 (6 bases). Germline-derived CDR1 and CDR2 are WSHSY and SAAADI. CDR3 length: 15 amino acids. V lost 10 bases and J 1 base, leaving 20 bases between the germline ends. DNA of the CDR3: TGCGCCACCCAAGAATACTCCAGGGGTTCCTACGAGCAGTACTTC. It is translated as CATQEYSRGSYEQYF.

V and J are TRBV9 and TRBJ2-5, with D tentatively TRBD2 (7 bases). Deletions cut 0 bases from V and 10 bases from J, with 16 bases between. This CDR3 comprises 14 residues. Germline V gene sequence: CDR1 SGDLS, CDR2 YYNGEE. The CDR3: CASSVGGGPMGQYF. The CDR3 DNA sequence: TGTGCCAGCAGCGTAGGGGGGGGGCCAATGGGCCAGTACTTC.

This chain joins TRBV7-9 and TRBJ1-2; the D is unclear. This CDR3 is 14 amino acids long. Trimming pared 7 bases from V and 3 bases from J, leaving 15 bases between. Germline-derived CDR1 and CDR2 are SEHNR and FQNEAQ (reference sequence). The CDR3 DNA sequence: TGTGCCAGCATTAGGAATCCCGGCGACTATGGCTACACCTTC. Amino acid sequence: CASIRNPGDYGYTF.

This chain connects TRBV7-3 to TRBJ2-6; possibly TRBD1 for D (6 bases). Germline V gives CDR1 SGHTA, CDR2 FQGTGA. CDR3 size: 16 residues. Trimming removed 5 bases at V and 7 bases at J, with 18 bases between. The CDR3 DNA is TGTGCCAGCAGCGTCACCCGGGACATAGGAGCCAACGTCCTGACTTTC. This codes for CASSVTRDIGANVLTF.

The chain has TRBV5-1 and TRBJ2-3, with D uncertain. CDR1 is SGHRS and CDR2 is YFSETQ in the germline V gene. V was cut by 4 bases and J by 2 bases, with 8 bases left in between. The CDR3 is 13 residues long. CDR3 region: CASSPTDTDTQYF. CDR3 coding DNA: TGCGCCAGCAGCCCGACTGACACAGATACGCAGTATTTT. The entire variable domain, with the rest obtained from reference TRBV5-1 and TRBJ2-3, is as follows: KAGVTQTPRYLIKTRGQQVTLSCSPISGHRSVSWYQQTPGQGLQFLFEYFSETQRNKGNFPGRFSGRQFSNSRSEMNVSTLELGDSALYLCASSPTDTDTQYFGPGTRLTVL.

This clone was recorded a few times. The gene calls are TRBV9 and TRBJ2-7; weak D call: TRBD1 (6 bases). This CDR3 comprises 16 residues. Between the trimmed V and J ends, which lost 4 bases and 3 bases, there was a span of 20 bases. CDR1 SGDLS and CDR2 YYNGEE come from the germline V gene. The CDR3 is CASSPNRDNNRYEQYF. For the CDR3, the DNA is TGTGCCAGCAGCCCCAACCGGGACAACAACCGCTACGAGCAGTACTTC.

In its sample, this clone was seen a few times. The V and J genes are TRBV5-1 and TRBJ2-1; 15 nucleotides line up with TRBD2. Germline V gives CDR1 SGHRS, CDR2 YFSETQ. The CDR3 totals 16 residues. V gave up 0 bases and J gave up 6 bases; unmatched junction bases: 1. The CDR3 reads CASSLGTSGRANEQFF. In DNA, the CDR3 is TGCGCCAGCAGCTTGGGGACTAGCGGGAGGGCCAATGAGCAGTTCTTC.

DNA for the CDR3: TGTGCCTGGAGTGTAGACTACACCGGGGAGCTGTTTTTT. Translating gives CAWSVDYTGELFF. The chain is built from TRBV30 and TRBJ2-2; the D is unclear. Germline CDR1 reads GTSNPN; CDR2 reads SVGIG (reference sequence). Trimming left V 0 bases short and J 3 bases short, with 5 bases between. This CDR3 is built from 13 residues.

V usage is TRBV5-5 and J usage is TRBJ2-1, with D hard to call. The CDR3 runs to 13 residues. V was clipped by 0 bases and J by 4 bases, with 5 bases between them. The germline CDR1 and CDR2 sequences are SGHKS and YYEKEE (reference sequence). The CDR3 DNA reads TGTGCCAGCAGCTTGGGACAATACAATGAGCAGTTCTTC. This translates into CASSLGQYNEQFF.

This clone showed up just once. The chain recombines TRBV19 with TRBJ2-1; D gene unclear. This CDR3 contains 13 residues. In germline, CDR1 is LNHDA, CDR2 SQIVND (reference sequence). Trimming removed 6 bases from V and 2 bases from J, with 8 bases in between. In nucleotides, the CDR3 is TGTGCCAGTAGCGACACTACCTACAATGAGCAGTTCTTC. It encodes CASSDTTYNEQFF.

This chain joins TRBV5-1 and TRBJ2-7; 7 bases are a match to TRBD1. Germline V lookup: CDR1 SGHRS, CDR2 YFSETQ. The CDR3 is 14 residues long. Trimming at V came to 0 bases and at J to 2 bases, leaving 2 bases not matched to a gene. The CDR3 reads CASSLGQGAYEQYF. In nucleotides, the CDR3 is TGCGCCAGCAGCTTGGGACAGGGAGCCTACGAGCAGTACTTC.

V is TRBV12-5 and J is TRBJ2-7; D is ambiguous. CDR1 LGHNT and CDR2 FRNRAP come from the germline V gene. V was trimmed by 6 bases and J by 3 bases, leaving 6 bases between them. The CDR3 runs to 11 residues. Written as DNA, the CDR3 is TGTGCTAGTGGCCAGTACTACGAGCAGTACTTC. Amino acids: CASGQYYEQYF.

The chain employs TRBV9 and TRBJ2-3, with 15 bases matching TRBD2. The CDR3 covers 16 residues. V was pared by 3 bases and J by 5 bases, with 4 bases of the junction left unmatched. CDR1 SGDLS and CDR2 YYNGEE come from the germline V gene. CDR3 loop: CASSAGTSGGQDTQYF. CDR3 in DNA: TGTGCCAGCAGCGCTGGGACTAGCGGGGGGCAAGATACGCAGTATTTT.

The chain joins TRBV14 to TRBJ2-3; 7 nucleotides line up with TRBD2. V dropped 4 bases and J dropped 1; count of bases not matched to a gene: 8. CDR3 size: 16 residues. Germline V lookup: CDR1 SGHDN, CDR2 FVKESK. The CDR3 region has the DNA TGTGCCAGCAGCCCCTTTTCTAGCGGTCGCACAGATACGCAGTATTTT. It translates to CASSPFSSGRTDTQYF.

This rearrangement joins TRBV7-3 to TRBJ2-2, with unresolved D. CDR3 length: 14 residues. Germline CDR1 reads SGHTA; CDR2 reads FQGTGA. The V and J ends lost 4 bases and 5 bases respectively, with 11 bases between them. CDR3 sequence reads: CASSSNSMTGELFF. The CDR3 coding sequence is TGTGCCAGCAGCTCCAATAGTATGACCGGGGAGCTGTTTTTT.

This chain links TRBV28 with TRBJ2-3; D not certain. Germline loops: CDR1 MDHEN, CDR2 SYDVKM. The CDR3 is 12 amino acids. V lost 3 bases and J lost 1, with 2 bases in between. The CDR3 sequence is CASSFRTDTQYF. Here the CDR3 DNA reads TGTGCCAGCAGTTTCCGCACAGATACGCAGTATTTT.

The chain combines TRBV3-1 (or the pseudogene TRBV3-2) with TRBJ2-1, with D unclear. The germline V gene encodes CDR1 LGHDT and CDR2 YNNKEL (reference sequence). CDR3 length equals 13 residues. Between the trimmed V and J ends, which lost 0 bases and 10 bases, there was a span of 10 bases. CDR3 region: CASSQEVGREQFF. The CDR3, as DNA: TGTGCCAGCAGCCAAGAAGTCGGGCGCGAGCAGTTCTTC.

CDR3 bases: TGTGCCACCAGTGACCCCGGGACCCCCGGAGAGACCCAGTACTTC. Encoded protein: CATSDPGTPGETQYF. This rearrangement joins TRBV24-1 to TRBJ2-5; the D call may be TRBD1 or TRBD2 (5 bases each). Per germline, CDR1 KGHDR and CDR2 SFDVKD. Trimming took off 4 bases at V and 4 bases at J, with 15 bases between the two ends. This CDR3 comprises 15 residues.

The chain recombines TRBV25-1 with TRBJ2-1; the match to TRBD2 covers 7 bases. Germline trimming cut 3 bases from V and 7 bases from J; bases unmatched to any gene: 12. The CDR3 is 16 amino acids. Per the germline V gene, CDR1 is MGHDK and CDR2 is SYGVNS. This CDR3 reads CASSDRRGGGSNEQFF. In nucleotides, the CDR3 is TGTGCCAGCAGTGACCGCCGTGGGGGGGGGTCAAATGAGCAGTTCTTC.